This TCR beta chain was found in a study of T cell repertoires in cytomegalovirus infection. Study at large: Indications came from public TCR beta signatures; they pointed to CMV infection and to a matching HLA type.

TCRdb independently ran MiXCR on the reads; one entry per CDR3 protein. The top ten hold around 12% of the sample, which has 650,000 to 900,000 distinct CDR3 sequences, over 25% seen once. This clonotype was observed a few times. Its matching antigen is unknown. This CDR3 is 13 amino acids long. V shed 5 bases and J 4 bases; nucleotides not matched to a gene: 5. Germline V gene sequence: CDR1 MNHNS, CDR2 SASEGT. The chain uses TRBV6-1 and TRBJ2-7; TRBD2 agrees at 7 bases. The sample here was cultured CD8+ T cells from PBMCs, taken from culture after CMV antigen stimulation. This TCR was sampled from a human donor in good health (CMV status not recorded). Some clones in this sample may be carry-over from other donors' samples. The CDR3 DNA sequence: TGTGCCAGCAGTTCGGGACTAATGTACGAGCAGTACGTC. Its protein is CASSSGLMYEQYV.